This T cell receptor (beta chain) derives from a study of beta chain features in type 1 diabetes. At the level of the study: Analysis included over 100,000,000 sorted cells drawn from all samples.

Findings and limits, study-wide: In the patient group, naive, central memory and Treg TCRB repertoires seemed more alike than in the healthy donor group.

Based on CD45RO/CCR7/CD25/CD127/CD95/CD27, CD4+ regulatory, stem cell-like memory, naive and central memory cells were sorted. TCRB transcripts that were expressed got sequenced, as all of the isolated RNA had been reverse transcribed. Some clones are missing from TCRdb's copy, which holds only in-frame ones; the method was immunoSEQ multiplex PCR. The table lists about 270,000 clones, about 14% of them singletons. This clone was detected only a few times. What it binds is unknown. The sequencing input was naive CD4+ T cells from blood. This sequence was found in a woman aged 40 to 49 in good health.

The CDR3 region has the DNA TGTGCCAGCACTCCTCCAGGGAGCGGGGGGGCGGAGACCCAGTACTTC. Translating it yields CASTPPGSGGAETQYF. The J gene is TRBJ2-5, the V gene TRBV6-6, with 10 positions matching TRBD2. Germline CDR1 reads MNHNY; CDR2 reads SVGAGI (reference sequence). Trimming removed 7 bases from V and 5 bases from J; junction bases left unmatched: 13. The length of the CDR3 is 16 residues.